This is a list of T cell receptor beta chains from one sample in a study of cytomegalovirus exposure and HLA in healthy donors. TCRdb's table, derived via immunoSEQ multiplex PCR, lists solely in-frame clones and lacks some. The sample carries 200,000 or so clones, roughly 80% recorded once. Specimen: PBMCs. The receptors originated from a boy between 10 and 17 years old in good health and CMV-seronegative. CDR3s include the opening cysteine and the closing phenylalanine or tryptophan. D genes are given only for firm matches. The listing skips clone size in some rows; elsewhere it reads once, few, many or a size class.

TRBD1,TRBJ2-5,TRBV5-4,NA,TGTGCCAGCAGTTCCGGACAGGGGAGATTGGGTAAAGAGACCCAGTACTTC,CASSSGQGRLGKETQYF
NA,TRBJ1-1,TRBV6-1,NA,TGTGCCAGCAGCCAGGGGAGGGGTACTGAAGCTTTCTTT,CASSQGRGTEAFF
NA,TRBJ2-7,TRBV5-1,NA,TGCGCCAGCACCCCAGGGGTAAACCCCTACGAGCAGTACTTC,CASTPGVNPYEQYF
NA,TRBJ2-1,TRBV7-9,once,TGTGCCAGCAGCTCAATTCAGGGGAGCTCCTACAATGAGCAGTTCTTC,CASSSIQGSSYNEQFF
TRBD1,TRBJ1-2,TRBV4-3,NA,TGCGCCAGCAGCCCTGGGACAGGGGGCTATTTCTATGGCTACACCTTC,CASSPGTGGYFYGYTF
TRBD1,TRBJ1-2,TRBV29-1,NA,TGCAGCGTGGGACCGGGACAGGGAGAGGGGGGCTACACCTTC,CSVGPGQGEGGYTF
NA,TRBJ1-4,TRBV4-2,NA,TGTGCCAGCAGCCAAGCCGCACTACTCCGGGGTGAAGAAAAACTGTTTTTT,CASSQAALLRGEEKLFF
NA,TRBJ2-2,TRBV11-3,NA,TGTGCCAGCAGCTTAGGGGGACAAGTCACCGGGGAGCTGTTTTTT,CASSLGGQVTGELFF
NA,TRBJ1-3,TRBV5-4,NA,TGTGCCAGCAGCTTGGATTCGGGTGGGTTAACTGGAAACACCATATATTTT,CASSLDSGGLTGNTIYF
NA,TRBJ1-1,TRBV7-2,NA,TGTGCCAGCAGCTTGACAGTGAACACTGAAGCTTTCTTT,CASSLTVNTEAFF
TRBD2,TRBJ2-7,TRBV30,NA,TGTGCCTGGATAGCGGGAACCTACGAGCAGTACTTC,CAWIAGTYEQYF
NA,TRBJ2-7,TRBV5-6,NA,TGTGCCAGCAGCCCCCCGGCAGGGACCTACGAGCAGTACTTC,CASSPPAGTYEQYF
NA,TRBJ2-7,TRBV21-1,NA,TGTGCCAGCAAACCCGGCGGGGGTGACGAGCAGTACTTC,CASKPGGGDEQYF
NA,TRBJ2-7,TRBV10-3,NA,TGTGCCATCCGGGATTCGGCGGTACCTACCTACGAGCAGTACTTC,CAIRDSAVPTYEQYF
TRBD2,TRBJ2-1,TRBV15,few,TGTGCCACCAGCGACGGACTAGCGGGAGGCTACAGCTCCTACAATGAGCAGTTCTTC,CATSDGLAGGYSSYNEQFF
TRBD1,TRBJ2-3,TRBV4-3,NA,TGCGCCAGCAGCCAAGACGCGAGGCGGGACAGGGTCACAGATACGCAGTATTTT,CASSQDARRDRVTDTQYF
TRBD2,TRBJ2-1,TRBV30,NA,TGTGCCTGGAGTGGATCGCGGGACTATCATAATGAGCAGTTCTTC,CAWSGSRDYHNEQFF
NA,TRBJ2-7,TRBV28,few,TGTGCCAGCAGTTTCCGACTCAGCACCCCTCAGTACTTC,CASSFRLSTPQYF
NA,TRBJ2-1,TRBV29-1,NA,TGCAGCGTTCCTGACTCTCGGAGCTCCTACAATGAGCAGTTCTTC,CSVPDSRSSYNEQFF
NA,TRBJ2-1,TRBV4-1,NA,TGCGCCAGCAGGCCTGAGGAGCCTGATGAGCAGTTCTTC,CASRPEEPDEQFF
TRBD1,TRBJ1-5,TRBV6-9,once,TGTGCCAGCAGGGACAGGGGGCTCGGCAATCAGCCCCAGCATTTT,CASRDRGLGNQPQHF
NA,TRBJ1-5,TRBV30,NA,TGTGCCTGGGATCAGGGTCAGCCCCAGCATTTT,CAWDQGQPQHF
NA,TRBJ1-5,TRBV27,NA,TGTGCCAGCAGTTTAGACAGACTCAATCAGCCCCAGCATTTT,CASSLDRLNQPQHF
TRBD1,TRBJ1-1,TRBV4-1,NA,TGCGCCAGCAGTATGCAGGACAGGGCGAACACTGAAGCTTTCTTT,CASSMQDRANTEAFF
NA,TRBJ1-4,TRBV5-6,once,TGTGCCAGCAGCCCGTCGGACAGCTTAAATGAAAAACTGTTTTTT,CASSPSDSLNEKLFF
TRBD1,TRBJ2-3,TRBV7-9,NA,TGTGCCAGCAGCTTTGCCGACAGGGGGCTAGATACGCAGTATTTT,CASSFADRGLDTQYF
TRBD1,TRBJ2-5,TRBV6-1,NA,TGTGCCAGCAGATACGGACAGGGGCCAGAGACCCAGTACTTC,CASRYGQGPETQYF
NA,TRBJ1-1,TRBV9,few,TGTGCCAGCACCTCCCCCTGGAACACTGAAGCTTTCTTT,CASTSPWNTEAFF
NA,TRBJ1-4,TRBV7-2,NA,TGTGCCAGCAGCTTCGGGGGGCGGGGAGGTGAAAAACTGTTTTTT,CASSFGGRGGEKLFF
TRBD2,TRBJ2-5,TRBV10-3,NA,TGTGCCATCAGTGAGTCCTCGGGGGGTGCAGAGACCCAGTACTTC,CAISESSGGAETQYF
NA,TRBJ1-1,TRBV6-5,NA,TGTGCCAGCAGTGCAGGGTCTGAAGCTTTCTTT,CASSAGSEAFF
TRBD2,TRBJ2-3,TRBV5-1,NA,TGCGCCAGCAGCTTGACTAACAAGCGGGGGAGCACAGATACGCAGTATTTT,CASSLTNKRGSTDTQYF
NA,TRBJ1-1,TRBV7-2,NA,TGTGCCAGCAGCTTAGATCGGAACACTGAAGCTTTCTTT,CASSLDRNTEAFF
TRBD2,TRBJ2-7,TRBV9,NA,TGTGCCAGCAGCGTAAGTTTTGGGGGGGTCTACGAGCAGTACTTC,CASSVSFGGVYEQYF
NA,TRBJ1-2,TRBV27,NA,TGTGCCAGCAGTTCCCTAGGCGGGGGGTTCAATGGCTACACCTTC,CASSSLGGGFNGYTF
NA,TRBJ2-7,TRBV10-3,NA,TGTGCCATCAGTGAGATGGGCGCTGAGCAGTACTTC,CAISEMGAEQYF
NA,TRBJ2-5,TRBV4-3,NA,TGCGCCAGCAGCCAAGGTTTCGCGGCGGCGGAGACCCAGTACTTC,CASSQGFAAAETQYF
NA,TRBJ1-5,TRBV4-3,few,TGCGCCAGCAGCCAAGTACAGGGTCAGCCCCAGCATTTT,CASSQVQGQPQHF
TRBD2,TRBJ2-3,TRBV5-1,NA,TGCGCCAGCAGCTTTGGGGGGGGTCTCCGTGCTAGCACAGATACGCAGTATTTT,CASSFGGGLRASTDTQYF
NA,TRBJ1-4,TRBV6-1,NA,TGTGCCAGCAGTGAAAGGGGATTTGAAAAACTGTTTTTT,CASSERGFEKLFF
TRBD1,TRBJ2-2,TRBV15,NA,TGTGCCACCAGCACCCGACAGGGGGAGAACACCGGGGAGCTGTTTTTT,CATSTRQGENTGELFF